The clone carrying this T cell receptor beta chain has a handful of counts. What it binds is unknown. According to the study, TCR beta libraries were built with iRepertoire HTBI primers and CDR3-region Arm-PCR. Each CDR3 protein gets one entry after TCRdb re-called the multiplex PCR reads with MiXCR. The top ten clones hold 10% of a sample with roughly 500,000 distinct CDR3 sequences, approximately 13% of them seen once. There are 14 residues in the CDR3. Trimming took off 5 bases at V and 0 bases at J, with 8 bases between the two ends. In germline, CDR1 is MNHEY, CDR2 SVGEGT. The record originates from a study of regulatory T cells in long-lasting Graves disease. Overall study results and limits: Under persistent disease, TRBV28, TRBJ1-2 and TRBJ2-5 were used preferentially.

The time point is: newly diagnosed GD, antithyroid drugs for less than 3 months. Extracted RNA from PBMCs served as the source of the TCR library. These data were also reused for a study on T cells in Graves' hyperthyroidism and ophthalmopathy. As that study records: RT-PCR in the first round (using the HTBI primer set) targeted the TCR CDR3.

This chain joins TRBV6-2 or TRBV6-3 and TRBJ2-4; D is ambiguous. This receptor was taken from a man aged 30 to 45 with Graves disease. The sequencing here drew on peripheral blood mononuclear cells (PBMCs), taken at new diagnosis, from a patient treated with antithyroid drugs. As DNA, the CDR3 is TGTGCCAGCAGTAATCCTATAGCCAAAAACATTCAGTACTTC. Its translation is CASSNPIAKNIQYF.